This T cell receptor (beta chain) was sequenced for a study of shared clonotypes between healthy human individuals. Donors, healthy HIV-negative adults, lacked recent acute infections or vaccinations. Data came from immunoSEQ multiplex PCR; TCRdb stores just in-frame clones and leaves some out. The sample holds about 680,000 clones, approximately 73% seen once. There are 16 residues in the CDR3. Germline CDR1 and CDR2: MDHEN and SYDVKM. Trimming shortened V by 6 bases and J by 3 bases, and 18 bases separated the two germline ends. A remark on this clone: What it binds is not known.

Study findings and constraints: Clonotype sharing among donors, it was expected, would be affected by sequencing depth. Sampling covered blood only; tissue repertoires likely differ.

The V gene is TRBV28, the J gene TRBJ2-1; D might be TRBD2 (5 bases). Sequences were obtained from memory CD4+ T cells sorted from blood. Subset here: CD45RA-negative fraction. This receptor was identified in a woman in her 30s in good health. The CDR3 sequence: CASRDQEAGYYNEQFF. The DNA of the CDR3 is TGTGCCAGCAGAGACCAGGAGGCGGGCTACTACAATGAGCAGTTCTTC.